This T cell receptor beta chain originates from a study of T cell responses to AZD1222 COVID-19 vaccine. TCRdb's copy holds only in-frame clones and misses some; the assay was immunoSEQ multiplex PCR. This repertoire shows around 180,000 clones, about nine tenths found once; its top ten account for around 3%. After removal of 0 bases from V and 6 bases from J, the junction contained 8 bases not matched to a gene. The CDR3 is 15 amino acids. From germline, CDR1 is SGDLS and CDR2 YYNGEE. The source was peripheral blood, collected on day 0 of AZD1222 vaccination. The receptor was derived from an adult in good health. The chain uses TRBV9 and TRBJ1-1, with 7 bases aligning to TRBD1. The CDR3 DNA reads as TGTGCCAGCAGCGTAGAAACCGACAGGGAGGCTGAAGCTTTCTTT. Amino acid sequence: CASSVETDREAEAFF.